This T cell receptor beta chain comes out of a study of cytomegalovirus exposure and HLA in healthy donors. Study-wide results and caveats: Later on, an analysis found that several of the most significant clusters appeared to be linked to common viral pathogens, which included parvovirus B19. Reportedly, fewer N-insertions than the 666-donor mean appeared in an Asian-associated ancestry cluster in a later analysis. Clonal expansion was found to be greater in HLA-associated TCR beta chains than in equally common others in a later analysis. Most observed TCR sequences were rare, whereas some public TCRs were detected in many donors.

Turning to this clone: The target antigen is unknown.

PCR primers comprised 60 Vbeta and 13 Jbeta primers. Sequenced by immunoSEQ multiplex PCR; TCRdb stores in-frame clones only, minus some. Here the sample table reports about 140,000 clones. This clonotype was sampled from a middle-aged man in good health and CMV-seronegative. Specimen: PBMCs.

In DNA, the CDR3 is TGTGCCAGCAGCCAGGACAGGGCATCCTATGGCTACACCTTC. Protein: CASSQDRASYGYTF. The J gene is TRBJ1-2, the V gene TRBV7-9, with 8 bases matching TRBD1. The J segment lost 4 bases and the V segment lost 5 bases, leaving 6 bases of the junction unmatched. CDR1 is SEHNR, CDR2 FQNEAQ, per germline (reference sequence). The CDR3 is 14 residues long.